The present T cell receptor beta chain was sequenced within a study of T cell repertoires in cytomegalovirus infection. Study results and caveats: Of the TCR beta families, the public ones yielded a cumulative frequency that identified carriers of CMV plus the relevant HLA.

TCRdb passed the reads through MiXCR, listing each CDR3 protein once. Of some 230,000 distinct CDR3 sequences in the sample, approximately 24% are singletons; the top ten hold 15% to 20%. Concerning this clonotype: Its antigen is still unknown.

Germline V gene lookup returns CDR1 SNHLY and CDR2 FYNNEI. V was clipped by 0 bases and J by 1 base, with 9 bases between them. This CDR3 comprises 15 residues. The V call is TRBV2, the J call TRBJ1-2; the D is unclear. The receptor was isolated from a human donor in good health (CMV status not recorded). Some clones in this sample may be carry-over from other donors' samples. The sample comprised CD8+ T cells from PBMCs. The CDR3 here is CASSEALKNNYGYTF. The CDR3 bases are TGTGCCAGCAGTGAAGCGCTTAAAAATAACTATGGCTACACCTTC. The variable domain in full, with the rest retrieved from reference TRBV2 and TRBJ1-2, is EPEVTQTPSHQVTQMGQEVILRCVPISNHLYFYWYRQILGQKVEFLVSFYNNEISEKSEIFDDQFSVERPDGSNFTLKIRSTKLEDSAMYFCASSEALKNNYGYTFGSGTRLTVV.